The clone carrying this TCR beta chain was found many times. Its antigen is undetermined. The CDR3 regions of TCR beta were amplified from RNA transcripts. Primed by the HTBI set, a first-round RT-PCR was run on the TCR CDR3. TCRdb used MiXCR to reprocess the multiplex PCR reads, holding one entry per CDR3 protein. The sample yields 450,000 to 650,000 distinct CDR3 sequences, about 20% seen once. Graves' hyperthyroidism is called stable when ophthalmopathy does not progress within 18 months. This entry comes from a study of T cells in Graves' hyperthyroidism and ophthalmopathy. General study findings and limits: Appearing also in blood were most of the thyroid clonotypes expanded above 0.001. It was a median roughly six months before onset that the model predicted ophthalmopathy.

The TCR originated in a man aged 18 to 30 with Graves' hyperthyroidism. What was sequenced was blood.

The DNA for the CDR3 is TGTGCCAGCACTCCCGGGACAGATAATTCACCCCTCCACTTT. It specifies CASTPGTDNSPLHF. J is TRBJ1-6 and V is TRBV12-3 or TRBV12-4; 7 bases match TRBD1. The CDR3 loop spans 14 amino acids. V lost 7 bases to trimming and J lost 5 bases; unmatched junction nucleotides: 5.